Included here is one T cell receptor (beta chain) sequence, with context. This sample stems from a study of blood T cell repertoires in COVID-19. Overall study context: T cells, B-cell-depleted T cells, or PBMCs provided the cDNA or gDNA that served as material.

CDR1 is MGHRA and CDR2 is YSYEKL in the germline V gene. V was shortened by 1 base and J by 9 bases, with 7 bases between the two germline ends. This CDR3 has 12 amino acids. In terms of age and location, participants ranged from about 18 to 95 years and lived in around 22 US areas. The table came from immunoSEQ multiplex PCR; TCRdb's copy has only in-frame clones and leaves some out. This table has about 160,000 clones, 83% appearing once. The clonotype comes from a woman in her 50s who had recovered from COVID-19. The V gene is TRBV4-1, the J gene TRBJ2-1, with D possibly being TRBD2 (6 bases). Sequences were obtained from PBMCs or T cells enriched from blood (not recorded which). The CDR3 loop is CASSQVGGEQFF. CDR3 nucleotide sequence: TGCGCCAGCAGCCAAGTCGGGGGTGAGCAGTTCTTC.